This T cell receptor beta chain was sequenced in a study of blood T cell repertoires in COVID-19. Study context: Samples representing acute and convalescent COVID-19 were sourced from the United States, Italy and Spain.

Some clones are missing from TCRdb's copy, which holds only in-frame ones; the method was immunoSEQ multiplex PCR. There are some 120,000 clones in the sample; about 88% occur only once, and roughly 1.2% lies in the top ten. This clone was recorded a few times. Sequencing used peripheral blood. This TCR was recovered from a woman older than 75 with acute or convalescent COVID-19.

The chain's CDR3 is CASRFGTANEKLFF. The CDR3 nucleotides are TGTGCCAGCAGATTCGGGACAGCTAATGAAAAACTGTTTTTT. This chain joins TRBV6-5 and TRBJ1-4; 7 nucleotides agree with TRBD1. The junction had 4 bases not matched to a gene; V was cut back by 6 bases and J by 3 bases. Germline CDR1 reads MNHEY; CDR2 reads SVGAGI. This CDR3 has 14 amino acids.